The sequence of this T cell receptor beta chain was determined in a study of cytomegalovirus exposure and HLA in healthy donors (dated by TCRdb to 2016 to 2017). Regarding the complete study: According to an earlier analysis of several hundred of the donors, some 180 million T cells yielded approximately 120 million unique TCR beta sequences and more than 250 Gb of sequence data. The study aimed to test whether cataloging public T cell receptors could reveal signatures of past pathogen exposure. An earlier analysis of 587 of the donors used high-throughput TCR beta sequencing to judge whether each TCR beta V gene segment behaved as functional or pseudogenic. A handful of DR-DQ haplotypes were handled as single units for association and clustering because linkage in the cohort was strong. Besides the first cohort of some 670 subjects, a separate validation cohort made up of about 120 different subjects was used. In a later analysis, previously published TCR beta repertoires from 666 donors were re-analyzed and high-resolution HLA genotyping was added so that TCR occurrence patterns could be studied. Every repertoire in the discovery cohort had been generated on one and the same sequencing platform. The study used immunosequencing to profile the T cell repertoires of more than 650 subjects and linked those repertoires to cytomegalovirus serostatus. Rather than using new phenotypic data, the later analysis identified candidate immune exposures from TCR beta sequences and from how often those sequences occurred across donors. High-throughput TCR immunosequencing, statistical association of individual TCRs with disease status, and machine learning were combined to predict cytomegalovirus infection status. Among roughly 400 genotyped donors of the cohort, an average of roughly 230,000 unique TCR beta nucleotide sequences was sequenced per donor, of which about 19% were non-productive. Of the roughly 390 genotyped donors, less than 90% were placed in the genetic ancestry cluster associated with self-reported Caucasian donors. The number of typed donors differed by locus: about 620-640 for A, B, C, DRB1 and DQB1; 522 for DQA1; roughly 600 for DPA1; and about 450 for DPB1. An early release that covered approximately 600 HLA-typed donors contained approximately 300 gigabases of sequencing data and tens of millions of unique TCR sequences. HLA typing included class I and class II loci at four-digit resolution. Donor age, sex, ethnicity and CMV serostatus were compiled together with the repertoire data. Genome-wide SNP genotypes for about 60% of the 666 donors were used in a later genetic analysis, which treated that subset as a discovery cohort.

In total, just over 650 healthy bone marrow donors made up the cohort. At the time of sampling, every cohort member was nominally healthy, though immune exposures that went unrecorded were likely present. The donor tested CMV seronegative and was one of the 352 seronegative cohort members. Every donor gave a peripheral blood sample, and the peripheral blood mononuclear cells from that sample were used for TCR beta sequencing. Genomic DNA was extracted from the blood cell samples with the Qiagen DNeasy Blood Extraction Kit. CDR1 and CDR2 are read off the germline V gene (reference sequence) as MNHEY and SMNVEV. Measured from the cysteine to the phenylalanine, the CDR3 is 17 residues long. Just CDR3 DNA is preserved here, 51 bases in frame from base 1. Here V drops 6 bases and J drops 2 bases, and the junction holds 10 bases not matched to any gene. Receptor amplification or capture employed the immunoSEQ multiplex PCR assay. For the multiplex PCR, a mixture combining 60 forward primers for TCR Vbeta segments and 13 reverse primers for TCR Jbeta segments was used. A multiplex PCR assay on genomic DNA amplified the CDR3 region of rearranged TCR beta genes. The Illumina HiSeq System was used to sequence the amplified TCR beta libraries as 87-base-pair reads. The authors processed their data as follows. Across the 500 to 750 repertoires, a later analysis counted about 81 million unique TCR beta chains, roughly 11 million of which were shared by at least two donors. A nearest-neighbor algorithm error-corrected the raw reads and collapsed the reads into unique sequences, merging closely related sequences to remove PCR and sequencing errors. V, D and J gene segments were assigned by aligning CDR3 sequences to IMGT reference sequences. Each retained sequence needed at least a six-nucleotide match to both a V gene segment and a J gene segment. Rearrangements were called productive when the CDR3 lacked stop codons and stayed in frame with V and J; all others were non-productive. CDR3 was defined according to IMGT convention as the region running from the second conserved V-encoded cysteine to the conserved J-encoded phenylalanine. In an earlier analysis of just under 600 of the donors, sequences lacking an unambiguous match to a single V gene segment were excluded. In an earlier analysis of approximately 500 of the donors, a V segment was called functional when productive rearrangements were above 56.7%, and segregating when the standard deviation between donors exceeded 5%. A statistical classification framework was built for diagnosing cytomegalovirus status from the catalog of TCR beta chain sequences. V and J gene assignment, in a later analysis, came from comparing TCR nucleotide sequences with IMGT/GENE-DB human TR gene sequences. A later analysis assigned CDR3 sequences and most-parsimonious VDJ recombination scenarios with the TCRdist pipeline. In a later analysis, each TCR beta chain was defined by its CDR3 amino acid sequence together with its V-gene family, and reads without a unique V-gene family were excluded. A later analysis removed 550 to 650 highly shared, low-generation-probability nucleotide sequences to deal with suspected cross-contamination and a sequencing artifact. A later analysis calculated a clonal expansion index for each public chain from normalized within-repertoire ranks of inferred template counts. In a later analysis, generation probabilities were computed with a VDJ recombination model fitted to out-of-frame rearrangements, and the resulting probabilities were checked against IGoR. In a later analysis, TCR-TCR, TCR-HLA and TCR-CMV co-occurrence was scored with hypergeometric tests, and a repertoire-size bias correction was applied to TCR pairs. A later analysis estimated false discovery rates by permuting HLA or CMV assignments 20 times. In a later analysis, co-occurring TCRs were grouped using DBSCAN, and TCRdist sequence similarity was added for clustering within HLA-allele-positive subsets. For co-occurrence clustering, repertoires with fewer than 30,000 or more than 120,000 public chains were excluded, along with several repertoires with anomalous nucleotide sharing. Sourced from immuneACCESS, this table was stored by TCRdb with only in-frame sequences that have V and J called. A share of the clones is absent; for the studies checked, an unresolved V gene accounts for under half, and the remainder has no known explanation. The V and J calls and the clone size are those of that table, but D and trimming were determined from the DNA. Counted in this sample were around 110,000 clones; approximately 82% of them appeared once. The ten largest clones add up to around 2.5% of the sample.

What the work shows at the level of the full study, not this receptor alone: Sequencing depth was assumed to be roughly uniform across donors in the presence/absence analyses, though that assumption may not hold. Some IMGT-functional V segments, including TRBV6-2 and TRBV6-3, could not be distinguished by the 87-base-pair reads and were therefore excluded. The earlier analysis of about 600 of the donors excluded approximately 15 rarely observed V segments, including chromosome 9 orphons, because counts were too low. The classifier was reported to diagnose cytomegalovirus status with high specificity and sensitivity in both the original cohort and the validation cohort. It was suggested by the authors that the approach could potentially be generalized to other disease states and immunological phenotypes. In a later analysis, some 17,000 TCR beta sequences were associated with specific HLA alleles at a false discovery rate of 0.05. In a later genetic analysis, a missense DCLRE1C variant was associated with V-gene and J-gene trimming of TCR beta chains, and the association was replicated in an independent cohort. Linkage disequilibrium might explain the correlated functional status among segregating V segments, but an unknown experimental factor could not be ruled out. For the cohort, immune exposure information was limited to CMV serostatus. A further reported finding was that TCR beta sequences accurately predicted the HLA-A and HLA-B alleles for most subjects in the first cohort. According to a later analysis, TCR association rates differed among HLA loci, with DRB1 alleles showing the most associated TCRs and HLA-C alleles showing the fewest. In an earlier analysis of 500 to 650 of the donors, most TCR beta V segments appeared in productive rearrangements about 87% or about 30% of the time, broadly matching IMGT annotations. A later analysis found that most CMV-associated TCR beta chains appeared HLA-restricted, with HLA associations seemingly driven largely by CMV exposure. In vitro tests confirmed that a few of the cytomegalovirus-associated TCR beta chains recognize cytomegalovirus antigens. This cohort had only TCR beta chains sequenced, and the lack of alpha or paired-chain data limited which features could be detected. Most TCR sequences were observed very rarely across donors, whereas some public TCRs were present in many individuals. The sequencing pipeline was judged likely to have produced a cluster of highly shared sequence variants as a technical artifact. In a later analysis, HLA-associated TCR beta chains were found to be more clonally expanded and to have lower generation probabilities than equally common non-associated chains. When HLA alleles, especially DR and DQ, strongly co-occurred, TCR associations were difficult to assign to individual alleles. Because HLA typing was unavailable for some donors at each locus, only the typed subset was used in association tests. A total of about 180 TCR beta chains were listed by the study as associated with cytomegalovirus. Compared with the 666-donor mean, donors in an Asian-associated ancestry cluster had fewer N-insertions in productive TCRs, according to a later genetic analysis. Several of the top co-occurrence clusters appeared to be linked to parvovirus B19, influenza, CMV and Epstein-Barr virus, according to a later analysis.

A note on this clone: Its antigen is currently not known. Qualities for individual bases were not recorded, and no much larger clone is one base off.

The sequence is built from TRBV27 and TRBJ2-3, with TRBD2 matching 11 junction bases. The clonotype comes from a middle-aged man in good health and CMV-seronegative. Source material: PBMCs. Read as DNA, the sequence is TGTGCCAGCAGCCCCTTCGGGACTAGCGGCTACACAGATACGCAGTATTTT. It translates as CASSPFGTSGYTDTQYF.